These 26 T cell receptor beta chains share one sample of origin, sequenced in a study of read filtering for tumor transcriptome and immune sequencing. The library was built from approximately 400 ng RNA with molecular barcoded adaptors for alpha/delta and beta/gamma chains. TCRdb ran MiXCR on the reads and lists one entry per CDR3 protein. Of 60,000 to 80,000 distinct CDR3 sequences listed, about 14% were seen once; the top ten hold over 40%. What was sequenced was a population of CD138-negative cells sorted from bone marrow. All receptors come from a donor older than 35 with multiple myeloma.

In this sample, this clonotype turned up many times. The V gene is TRBV5-1, the J gene TRBJ2-2; 8 nucleotides line up with TRBD1. The germline CDR1 and CDR2 sequences are SGHRS and YFSETQ. V gave up 0 bases and J gave up 6 bases; unmatched junction bases: 4. The CDR3 contains 15 residues. The CDR3 is CASSLDAGGAGELFF. CDR3 sequence (DNA): TGCGCCAGCAGCTTGGATGCAGGGGGCGCCGGGGAGCTGTTTTTT.

This clonotype was detected many times. The V call is TRBV13, the J call TRBJ2-1, with TRBD2 matching over 10 bases. Germline V lookup: CDR1 PRHDT, CDR2 FYEKMQ (reference sequence). The CDR3 length is 15 residues. The J segment lost 7 bases and the V segment lost 2 bases, leaving 5 bases of the junction unmatched. CDR3 in amino acids: CASSLMSSGRNEQFF. CDR3 nucleotide sequence: TGTGCCAGCAGCTTAATGTCTAGCGGGAGAAATGAGCAGTTCTTC.

To note about this clonotype: A much more abundant neighbour one base away suggests this may be a read error. The chain recombines TRBV10-3 with TRBJ2-1; D is ambiguous. The CDR3 spans 14 residues. Germline V gene data show CDR1 as ENHRY and CDR2 as SYGVKD. CDR3 loop: CATRAFAAYKEQFF. The CDR3 nucleotides are TGTGCCACCCGAGCTTTCGCCGCCTACAAGGAGCAGTTCTTC.

This clonotype was seen once. The chain has TRBV19 and TRBJ2-7; D not certain. Germline-derived CDR1 and CDR2 are LNHDA and SQIVND (reference sequence). V was cut by 6 bases and J by 1 base, with 7 bases left in between. The CDR3 is made up of 12 amino acids. The CDR3 sequence is CASSVGSYEQYF. The CDR3 bases are TGTGCCAGTAGCGTAGGGTCCTACGAGCAGTACTTC.

This clonotype was seen repeatedly, ten times or more. The J gene is TRBJ2-7, the V gene TRBV28; D possibly corresponds to TRBD1 (5 bases). V dropped 1 base and J dropped 5 bases, with 15 bases sitting between them. Germline loops: CDR1 MDHEN, CDR2 SYDVKM. This CDR3 spans 15 amino acids. CDR3 region: CASSLSPRRAHEQYF. CDR3 sequence (DNA): TGTGCCAGCAGTTTATCGCCCCGCAGGGCCCACGAGCAGTACTTC.

This chain joins TRBV9 and TRBJ2-6; D uncertain. Trimming removed 2 bases at V and 4 bases at J, with 7 bases between. Germline loops: CDR1 SGDLS, CDR2 YYNGEE. This CDR3 comprises 14 residues. CDR3 protein: CASSVGRGANVLTF. For the CDR3, the DNA is TGTGCCAGCAGCGTCGGAAGGGGGGCCAACGTCCTGACTTTC.

This clonotype has at least ten counts. CDR3 nucleotides: TGCGCCAGCAGTACGGGAGGGGGGCGGAATGAGCAGTTCTTC. Translated: CASSTGGGRNEQFF. The chain is built from TRBV5-1 and TRBJ2-1; TRBD2 matches at 8 bases. This CDR3 has 14 amino acids. V shed 5 bases, J shed 7 bases, and the junction held 8 bases outside the gene matches. The V gene's germline CDR1 is SGHRS and CDR2 YFSETQ. Together with reference TRBV5-1 and TRBJ2-1, the CDR3 gives the full variable domain: KAGVTQTPRYLIKTRGQQVTLSCSPISGHRSVSWYQQTPGQGLQFLFEYFSETQRNKGNFPGRFSGRQFSNSRSEMNVSTLELGDSALYLCASSTGGGRNEQFFGPGTRLTVL.

The table lists this clonotype with many counts. The J gene is TRBJ2-7, the V gene TRBV20-1; D remains ambiguous. The CDR3 has 11 amino acids. Germline CDR1 reads DFQATT; CDR2 reads SNEGSKA (reference sequence). V lost 6 bases to trimming and J lost 4 bases, with 10 bases between them. CDR3 sequence reads: CSADGSYEQYF. The CDR3 DNA follows: TGCAGTGCCGACGGATCGTACGAGCAGTACTTC.

This clonotype was counted many times. The chain is built from TRBV24-1 and TRBJ2-1, with TRBD2 identical over 10 bases. The CDR3 loop spans 16 amino acids. Germline lookup yields CDR1 KGHDR and CDR2 SFDVKD. The V segment lost 4 bases and the J segment 6 bases; nucleotides outside the gene matches: 8. CDR3 DNA: TGTGCCACCAGTGACCTGACTAGCGGGCGGCGCAATGAGCAGTTCTTC. Translating gives CATSDLTSGRRNEQFF.

In this sample, this clonotype turned up many times. V gene TRBV20-1 combines with J gene TRBJ2-1; D is unclear. The V gene lost 7 bases and the J gene lost 0 bases, with 10 bases spanning the gap. CDR1 and CDR2 (germline): DFQATT, SNEGSKA (reference sequence). The CDR3 has 13 residues. In DNA form, the CDR3 reads TGCAGTGTTACTTCGAGCTCCTACAATGAGCAGTTCTTC. Its translation is CSVTSSSYNEQFF.

In this sample, this clonotype turned up a few times. The chain employs TRBV10-3 and TRBJ2-7, with 11 bases matching TRBD2. The V segment lost 8 bases and the J segment 3 bases; nucleotides outside the gene matches: 3. This CDR3 comprises 13 residues. Germline CDR1 and CDR2: ENHRY and SYGVKD. CDR3 protein: CAIGTSGSYEQYF. The DNA of the CDR3 is TGTGCCATCGGCACTAGCGGGAGCTACGAGCAGTACTTC.

As regards this clonotype: A much larger clone differs by one base, so this may be a read error. The V gene is TRBV18, the J gene TRBJ2-1; D uncertain. The germline V gene encodes CDR1 KGHSH and CDR2 LQKENI. V shed 8 bases and J shed 0 bases, with 14 bases lying between them. The CDR3 is made up of 15 amino acids. The DNA for the CDR3 is TGTGCCAGCCCTAAGGATTCCCGCTCCTACAATGAGCAGTTCTTC. Translated, it gives CASPKDSRSYNEQFF.

V is TRBV29-1 and J is TRBJ2-2; 8 bases line up with TRBD1. CDR3 length: 16 residues. V shed 7 bases, J shed 0 bases, and the junction held 10 bases outside the gene matches. Germline lookup yields CDR1 SQVTM and CDR2 ANQGSEA. The CDR3 loop reads CSGRGGTGSNTGELFF. CDR3 nucleotides: TGCAGCGGGCGAGGGGGGACAGGATCGAACACCGGGGAGCTGTTTTTT.

This chain connects TRBV4-1 to TRBJ2-7; 8 bases agree with TRBD2. This CDR3 region has 15 residues. CDR1 is MGHRA, CDR2 YSYEKL, per germline. The V segment lost 0 bases and the J segment 4 bases; nucleotides outside the gene matches: 5. Here the CDR3 DNA reads TGCGCCAGCAGCCAAGAGGGACTAGGGGAGTACGAGCAGTACTTC. Protein product: CASSQEGLGEYEQYF.

With respect to this clonotype: A much larger clone lies a single base off, so this may be a read error. The gene calls are TRBV20-1 and TRBJ2-1; TRBD2 matches 9 bases. The CDR3 has 13 residues. The V segment lost 3 bases and the J segment 7 bases; nucleotides outside the gene matches: 4. Per the germline V gene, CDR1 is DFQATT and CDR2 is SNEGSKA (reference sequence). The CDR3 DNA reads TGCAGTGCTAGGGCGGGAGGGGGAAATGAGCAGTTCTTC. It is translated as CSARAGGGNEQFF.

The rearrangement uses TRBV27 and TRBJ2-5; 10 positions agree with TRBD1. The junction had 5 bases not matched to a gene; V was cut back by 5 bases and J by 5 bases. Germline CDR1 is MNHEY and CDR2 is SMNVEV (reference sequence). The CDR3 covers 14 residues. The CDR3 sequence: CASSRDRGLETQYF. CDR3 sequence (DNA): TGTGCCAGCAGTCGTGACAGGGGGCTGGAGACCCAGTACTTC.

Concerning this clonotype: A much more abundant neighbour one base away suggests this may be a read error. This chain links TRBV20-1 with TRBJ2-2; 12 positions agree with TRBD2. The CDR3 has 15 residues. Germline CDR1 DFQATT, CDR2 SNEGSKA (reference sequence). The CDR3 coding sequence is TGCAGTGCTACTAGACTAGCGGGAGTCACCGGGGAGCTGTTATTT. Protein product: CSATRLAGVTGELLF.

This clonotype has a count of ten or more. For the CDR3, the DNA is TGCAGCGTTGGGGCGGGAGGAGCCTACGAGCAGTACTTC. This codes for CSVGAGGAYEQYF. The chain employs TRBV29-1 and TRBJ2-7; 8 bases are shared with TRBD2. The CDR3 is 13 amino acids. Germline values: CDR1 SQVTM, CDR2 ANQGSEA. The J segment lost 2 bases and the V segment lost 4 bases, leaving 4 bases of the junction unmatched.

This clonotype was seen many times. V usage is TRBV12-3 or TRBV12-4 and J usage is TRBJ1-2, with TRBD1 matching over 7 bases. Trimming took 5 bases from V and 6 from J; bases not matched to a gene: 6. This CDR3 region has 13 residues. The CDR3 here is CASSKGQLDGYTF. The CDR3 nucleotides are TGTGCCAGCAGTAAGGGACAGCTAGATGGCTACACCTTC.

This clonotype was recorded many times. This sequence joins TRBV24-1 and TRBJ1-1; D may be TRBD1 (5 bases). Trimming removed 4 bases at V and 4 bases at J, with 12 bases between. Germline CDR1 reads KGHDR; CDR2 reads SFDVKD. The length of the CDR3 is 14 residues. The CDR3 nucleotides read TGTGCCACCAGTGACGGGGGGAAACTCACTGAAGCTTTCTTT. Amino acid sequence: CATSDGGKLTEAFF.

The chain is built from TRBV28 and TRBJ1-2; a weak D match, TRBD1 (6 bases). The CDR3 consists of 15 residues. The V gene's germline CDR1 is MDHEN and CDR2 SYDVKM. V lost 7 bases and J lost 4, with 19 bases in between. Here the CDR3 DNA reads TGTGCCAGCACCCCGGGTGCAGGGGTCTTCTATGGCTACACCTTC. As protein: CASTPGAGVFYGYTF.

This clonotype is judged medium-sized. This rearrangement joins TRBV29-1 to TRBJ2-1, with TRBD2 matching 8 bases. V was clipped by 8 bases and J by 8 bases; unmatched bases: 11. The length of the CDR3 is 13 residues. Germline V CDR1 and CDR2: SQVTM, ANQGSEA. Here the CDR3 reads CSTGLAVGHEQFF. Here the CDR3 DNA reads TGCAGCACCGGACTAGCTGTTGGCCATGAGCAGTTCTTC.

This clonotype was observed many times. The V and J genes are TRBV14 and TRBJ1-1; TRBD1 agrees at 8 bases. Germline CDR1 SGHDN, CDR2 FVKESK. The ends lost 4 bases at V and 4 bases at J; junction bases unmatched: 5. The CDR3 consists of 14 residues. The CDR3 loop is CASSRIDRGTEAFF. The CDR3 DNA reads TGTGCCAGCAGCCGAATCGACAGGGGCACTGAAGCTTTCTTT. The full variable domain, completed using reference TRBV14 and TRBJ1-1, is EAGVTQFPSHSVIEKGQTVTLRCDPISGHDNLYWYRRVMGKEIKFLLHFVKESKQDESGMPNNRFLAERTGGTYSTLKVQPAELEDSGVYFCASSRIDRGTEAFFGQGTRLTVV.

The chain carries TRBV19 and TRBJ2-7; tentatively, D is TRBD2 (7 bases). V gave up 0 bases and J gave up 4 bases, with 13 bases separating them. The CDR3 is 15 residues long. Germline CDR1 and CDR2: LNHDA and SQIVND (reference sequence). In DNA form, the CDR3 reads TGTGCCAGTAGTATAGATCCGGGGGGCGCTTACGAGCAGTACTTC. Its translation: CASSIDPGGAYEQYF.

This clonotype has ten or more counts. The chain uses TRBV29-1 and TRBJ2-7, with 10 bases aligning to TRBD2. This CDR3 region has 15 residues. The germline gives CDR1 SQVTM, CDR2 ANQGSEA. The trim removed 4 bases at V and 3 bases at J, leaving 9 bases unmatched. CDR3 sequence reads: CSVVPSLAGYYEQYF. CDR3 bases: TGCAGCGTTGTCCCATCACTAGCGGGATACTACGAGCAGTACTTC.

This clonotype showed up many times. The rearrangement uses TRBV11-2 and TRBJ1-2, with D tentatively TRBD1 (6 bases). CDR1 and CDR2 (germline): SGHAT, FQNNGV. The CDR3 spans 13 residues. V was shortened by 4 bases and J by 4 bases, with 10 bases between the two germline ends. The CDR3 is CASSWQGSYGYTF. The CDR3 DNA follows: TGTGCCAGCAGCTGGCAGGGGAGCTATGGCTACACCTTC.